Shown below are 8 T cell receptor beta chains from a single sample sequenced in a study of regulatory T cells in long-lasting Graves disease. Combining iRepertoire HTBI primers with Arm-PCR of CDR3 regions, the authors built TCR beta libraries. TCRdb analysed the multiplex PCR reads with MiXCR anew, one entry per CDR3 protein. Of 400,000 or so distinct CDR3 sequences listed, roughly 20% are singletons. The time point denotes: persistent/refractory GD, antithyroid drugs over 5 years with positive TRAb. After RNA was extracted from PBMCs, the TCR library was made from it. The specimen was peripheral blood mononuclear cells (PBMCs), collected when the disease was refractory, from a patient treated with antithyroid drugs. The receptor set was obtained from a female donor with Graves disease.

This clonotype was picked up a small number of times. The J gene is TRBJ2-2, the V gene TRBV7-3, with TRBD2 identical over 9 bases. The CDR3 is 17 amino acids. From germline, CDR1 is SGHTA and CDR2 FQGTGA. V trimming: 5 bases; J trimming: 5 bases; junction bases outside the gene matches: 12. Written as DNA, the CDR3 is TGTGCCAGCAGCCCAACACGTAGCGGGAGTTTAACCGGGGAGCTGTTTTTT. Protein: CASSPTRSGSLTGELFF.

This clonotype has a handful of counts. The chain uses TRBV11-2 and TRBJ2-2; unclear D gene. CDR1 is SGHAT and CDR2 is FQNNGV in the germline V gene. The CDR3 spans 14 residues. Trimming left V 2 bases short and J 5 bases short, with 9 bases between. In DNA, the CDR3 is TGTGCCAGCAGCTTACATCCTGGGACCGGGGAGCTGTTTTTT. It yields the protein CASSLHPGTGELFF. The full variable domain, completed using reference TRBV11-2 and TRBJ2-2, is EAGVAQSPRYKIIEKRQSVAFWCNPISGHATLYWYQQILGQGPKLLIQFQNNGVVDDSQLPKDRFSAERLKGVDSTLKIQPAKLEDSAVYLCASSLHPGTGELFFGEGSRLTVL.

V is TRBV27 and J is TRBJ2-2; TRBD2 agrees at 7 bases. The CDR3 totals 16 residues. Germline CDR1 and CDR2: MNHEY and SMNVEV (reference sequence). V dropped 4 bases and J dropped 1; count of bases not matched to a gene: 6. The CDR3 sequence is CASSYGRPRNTGELFF. CDR3 DNA sequence: TGTGCCAGCAGTTACGGGAGGCCACGGAACACCGGGGAGCTGTTTTTT.

The V gene is TRBV28, the J gene TRBJ2-7, with unresolved D. V was pared by 6 bases and J by 2 bases, with 8 bases between. The CDR3 contains 12 residues. Germline V CDR1 and CDR2: MDHEN, SYDVKM. CDR3 coding DNA: TGTGCCAGCAGGCCAGGTCCCTACGAGCAGTACTTC. Translated, it gives CASRPGPYEQYF.

About this clonotype itself: The CDR3 end shows no conserved phenylalanine or tryptophan, and so a read error is likely. The chain links TRBV2 to TRBJ1-2; D call uncertain. The V gene's germline CDR1 is SNHLY and CDR2 FYNNEI. V was clipped by 2 bases and J by 8 bases, with 15 bases between them. The CDR3 covers 14 residues. CDR3 sequence: CASSEFETSEGYTL. The CDR3, as DNA: TGTGCCAGCAGTGAATTCGAGACAAGTGAGGGCTACACCCTC.

This clonotype was detected only a few times. The rearrangement links TRBV4-1 to TRBJ2-5; maybe TRBD1 (5 bases). V gave up 3 bases and J gave up 2 bases, with 10 bases separating them. This CDR3 has 14 residues. CDR1 and CDR2 (germline): MGHRA, YSYEKL. CDR3 protein: CASSHRASQETQYF. The DNA of the CDR3 is TGCGCCAGCAGCCACAGGGCTTCACAAGAGACCCAGTACTTC.

The genes are TRBV7-9 and TRBJ1-6; 8 positions agree with TRBD1. This CDR3 contains 16 residues. After removal of 6 bases from V and 5 bases from J, the junction contained 9 bases not matched to a gene. Germline lookup yields CDR1 SEHNR and CDR2 FQNEAQ (reference sequence). The CDR3 reads CASRVGGTGNNSPLHF. The CDR3 DNA is TGTGCCAGCAGAGTTGGTGGGACAGGAAATAATTCACCCCTCCACTTT.

The CDR3 region is CASSLGAGNQETQYF. The CDR3 coding sequence is TGTGCCAGCAGCTTAGGGGCGGGAAACCAAGAGACCCAGTACTTC. The chain is built from TRBV11-2 and TRBJ2-5, with a weak D call TRBD2 (6 bases). Germline V gene sequence: CDR1 SGHAT, CDR2 FQNNGV. The CDR3 is 15 amino acids. Deletions cut 1 base from V and 0 bases from J, with 9 bases between.